The rows below give T cell receptor beta chains drawn from one sample of a study of Ad26.COV2.S vaccination and SARS-CoV-2 variants. Data came from immunoSEQ multiplex PCR; TCRdb stores just in-frame clones and leaves some out. The profile shows 450,000 to 550,000 clones, roughly nine tenths of them singletons. This sample comprised peripheral blood, obtained in a trial of Ad26.COV2.S vaccine versus placebo. The receptors derive from a person between 18 and 65 years old who received the Ad26.COV2.S COVID-19 vaccine or a placebo. Both conserved end residues are part of each CDR3. The D gene is left open where the match is weak. Clone size is not always given. Where it is, it says once, few, many or a class for expanded clones.

size	V	J	D	length	CDR3	DNA
-	TRBV30	TRBJ1-1	-	12	CAWTRAGTEAFF	TGTGCCTGGACTAGGGCCGGCACTGAAGCTTTCTTT
-	TRBV19	TRBJ1-3	-	19	CASSTYGGASIITGNTIYF	TGTGCCAGTAGTACCTACGGGGGCGCGAGCATAATTACTGGAAACACCATATATTTT
-	TRBV4-1	TRBJ2-7	-	15	CASSQVRTGFYEQYF	TGCGCCAGCAGCCAAGTGCGGACTGGGTTCTACGAGCAGTACTTC
-	TRBV6-2/TRBV6-3	TRBJ1-3	TRBD1	15	CASSLVGGERNTIYF	TGTGCCAGCAGTTTGGTAGGGGGCGAAAGAAACACCATATATTTT
-	TRBV4-3	TRBJ1-2	-	14	CASSHPGQPGGYTF	TGCGCCAGCAGCCACCCCGGACAGCCGGGGGGCTACACCTTC
-	TRBV7-2	TRBJ2-7	-	13	CASSLRRQTEQYF	TGTGCCAGCAGCTTACGTAGACAGACCGAGCAGTACTTC
-	TRBV7-2	TRBJ1-5	-	16	CASSLGSVRGNQPQHF	TGTGCCAGCAGCCTAGGGTCGGTCAGGGGCAATCAGCCCCAGCATTTT
-	TRBV6-5	TRBJ1-4	TRBD1	14	CASSPTGGEEKLFF	TGTGCCAGCAGTCCGACAGGGGGAGAGGAAAAACTGTTTTTT
-	TRBV20-1	TRBJ2-1	-	11	CSARESGEQFF	TGCAGTGCTAGAGAGTCAGGTGAGCAGTTCTTC
-	TRBV5-5	TRBJ2-2	-	17	CASSLAAGYRVTGELFF	TGTGCCAGCAGCTTGGCCGCTGGGTACCGGGTCACCGGGGAGCTGTTTTTT
-	TRBV6-5	TRBJ1-2	-	13	CASRYDGSYGYTF	TGTGCCAGCAGATACGACGGATCGTATGGCTACACCTTC
-	TRBV19	TRBJ1-2	-	13	CASSPGWSYGYTF	TGTGCCAGTAGTCCCGGGTGGAGCTATGGCTACACCTTC
-	TRBV5-8	TRBJ2-7	-	12	CASSFWTYEQYF	TGTGCCAGCAGCTTTTGGACCTACGAGCAGTACTTC
-	TRBV6-5	TRBJ2-7	-	15	CASRPGSRDTYEQYF	TGTGCCAGCAGACCCGGGAGTAGGGATACCTACGAGCAGTACTTC
-	TRBV6-5	TRBJ2-4	-	14	CASSHDLAKNIQYF	TGTGCCAGCAGTCACGATCTAGCCAAAAACATTCAGTACTTC
-	TRBV28	TRBJ2-1	-	16	CASSSSGGVGANEQFF	TGTGCCAGCAGCTCATCGGGGGGCGTAGGGGCCAATGAGCAGTTCTTC
-	TRBV28	TRBJ1-4	TRBD1	15	CASSPPGQGNEKLFF	TGTGCCAGCAGTCCTCCGGGACAGGGGAATGAAAAACTGTTTTTT
-	TRBV6-6	TRBJ2-1	TRBD2	15	CASSYASGTYNEQFF	TGTGCCAGCAGTTACGCTAGCGGGACCTACAATGAGCAGTTCTTC
-	TRBV19	TRBJ2-1	-	11	CATRKGHEQFF	TGTGCCACCAGGAAGGGCCATGAGCAGTTCTTC
-	TRBV11-3	TRBJ2-7	-	12	CASSLEGREQYF	TGTGCCAGCAGCTTAGAAGGCCGAGAGCAGTACTTC
-	TRBV4-1	TRBJ2-1	-	16	CASSQVGGLTYNEQFF	TGCGCCAGCAGCCAAGTGGGCGGGCTGACCTACAATGAGCAGTTCTTC
-	TRBV2	TRBJ2-1	-	15	CASSAYGGSYNEQFF	TGTGCCAGCAGTGCTTACGGGGGCTCCTACAATGAGCAGTTCTTC
-	TRBV29-1	TRBJ2-7	-	13	CSVVSKSSYEQYF	TGCAGCGTTGTTTCGAAAAGCTCCTACGAGCAGTACTTC
-	TRBV11-2	TRBJ2-1	-	17	CASSLEGGRPTYNEQFF	TGTGCCAGCAGCTTAGAGGGCGGCCGACCCACCTACAATGAGCAGTTCTTC
once	TRBV12-3/TRBV12-4	TRBJ1-2	-	13	CASRGQLDYGYTF	TGTGCCAGCAGGGGGCAGTTAGACTATGGCTACACCTTC
once	TRBV5-6	TRBJ1-5	-	17	CASSLLLSPTDPQPQHF	TGTGCCAGCAGCTTGTTACTTTCTCCAACAGATCCGCAGCCCCAGCATTTT
-	TRBV5-1	TRBJ2-3	-	15	CASSLGVSTTDTQYF	TGCGCCAGCAGCTTGGGGGTCTCCACCACAGATACGCAGTATTTT
-	TRBV6-2/TRBV6-3	TRBJ1-5	-	13	CASSPSEGQPQHF	TGTGCCAGCAGCCCGAGTGAGGGTCAGCCCCAGCATTTT
once	TRBV7-2	TRBJ2-1	-	11	CATGPYNEQFF	TGTGCCACCGGCCCCTACAATGAGCAGTTCTTC
-	TRBV29-1	TRBJ1-1	-	10	CSVRNTEAFF	TGCAGCGTTCGGAACACTGAAGCTTTCTTT
-	TRBV6-5	TRBJ1-1	-	13	CASTDFGTSEAFF	TGTGCCAGCACCGATTTCGGGACATCTGAAGCTTTCTTT
-	TRBV11-2	TRBJ2-3	TRBD2	15	CASSFQRGGIDTQYF	TGTGCCAGCAGCTTTCAGCGGGGGGGCATAGATACGCAGTATTTT
few	TRBV5-3	TRBJ2-5	-	15	CARSLGSASQETQYF	TGTGCCAGAAGCTTGGGTTCAGCGAGCCAAGAGACCCAGTACTTC
once	TRBV18	TRBJ2-1	TRBD1	14	CASSRGTGWNEQFF	TGTGCCAGCTCCCGGGGGACAGGGTGGAACGAGCAGTTCTTC
-	TRBV7-2	TRBJ1-3	TRBD1	14	CASSWTQGGNTIYF	TGTGCCAGCAGCTGGACACAGGGGGGAAACACCATATATTTT
-	TRBV7-2	TRBJ1-6	TRBD1	16	CASSLGVGQPNSPLHF	TGTGCCAGCAGCTTAGGGGTGGGACAGCCTAATTCACCCCTCCACTTT
-	TRBV11-2	TRBJ2-2	-	13	CASSLRHTGELFF	TGTGCCAGCAGCTTAAGACACACCGGGGAGCTGTTTTTT
-	TRBV28	TRBJ1-1	-	13	CASRETGRTEAFF	TGTGCCAGCAGGGAAACAGGGAGGACTGAAGCTTTCTTT
-	TRBV29-1	TRBJ2-1	TRBD2	15	CSVEAGLLPLREQFF	TGCAGCGTTGAAGCGGGACTATTGCCTCTCAGGGAGCAGTTCTTC
-	TRBV7-9	TRBJ2-7	-	13	CASSLPGSYEQYF	TGTGCCAGCAGCTTACCGGGATCCTACGAGCAGTACTTC
-	TRBV9	TRBJ1-6	-	15	CASSPDTHYNSPLHF	TGTGCCAGCAGCCCCGACACTCACTATAATTCACCCCTCCACTTT
-	TRBV7-3	TRBJ2-3	-	17	CASSLGSIVGFTDTQYF	TGTGCCAGCAGCTTAGGAAGTATTGTCGGCTTCACAGATACGCAGTATTTT
-	TRBV18	TRBJ1-6	TRBD1	17	CASSPPDGQGVGSPLHF	TGTGCCAGCTCACCACCGGACGGACAGGGGGTAGGCTCACCCCTCCACTTT
-	TRBV5-4	TRBJ2-3	-	11	CASSLSDTQYF	TGTGCCAGCAGCTTGTCAGATACGCAGTATTTT
-	TRBV19	TRBJ2-1	TRBD1	14	CASSTDRGQGPRFF	TGTGCCAGTAGTACGGACAGGGGGCAAGGGCCACGGTTCTTC
-	TRBV7-8	TRBJ2-7	-	12	CASSLGVYEQYF	TGTGCCAGCAGCTTGGGGGTCTACGAGCAGTACTTC
-	TRBV28	TRBJ1-3	-	16	CASSLGTAESGNTIYF	TGTGCCAGCAGTCTCGGGACGGCGGAATCGGGAAACACCATATATTTT
-	TRBV7-8	TRBJ2-1	-	15	CASSLGGSVGNEQFF	TGTGCCAGCAGCTTAGGAGGGAGTGTTGGCAATGAGCAGTTCTTC
-	TRBV14	TRBJ2-3	TRBD2	17	CASSPLNSGRGADTQYF	TGTGCCAGCAGCCCCTTAAATAGCGGGAGGGGCGCAGATACGCAGTATTTT